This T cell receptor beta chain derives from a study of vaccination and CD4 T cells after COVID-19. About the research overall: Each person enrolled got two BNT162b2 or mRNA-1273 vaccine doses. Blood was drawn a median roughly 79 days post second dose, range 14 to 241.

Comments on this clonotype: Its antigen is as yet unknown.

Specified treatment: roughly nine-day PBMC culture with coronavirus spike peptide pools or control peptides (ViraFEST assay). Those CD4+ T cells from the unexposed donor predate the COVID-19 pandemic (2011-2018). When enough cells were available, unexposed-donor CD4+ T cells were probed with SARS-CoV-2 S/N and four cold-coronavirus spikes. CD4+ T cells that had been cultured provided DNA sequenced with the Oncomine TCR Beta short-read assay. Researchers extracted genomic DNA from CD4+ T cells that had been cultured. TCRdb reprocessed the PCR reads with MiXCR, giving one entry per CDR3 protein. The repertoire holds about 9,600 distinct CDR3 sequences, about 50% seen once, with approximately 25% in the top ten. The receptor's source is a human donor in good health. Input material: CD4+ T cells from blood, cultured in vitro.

The CDR3 nucleotides read TGTGCCAGCAGCCCCATCGCCGGGGAGGCGGGCTACACCTTC. It codes for CASSPIAGEAGYTF. The V and J genes are TRBV7-8 and TRBJ1-2; D unclear. The CDR3 runs to 14 residues. The germline CDR1 and CDR2 sequences are SGHVS and FQNEAQ. The ends were cut back, 5 bases at V and 8 bases at J, with 18 bases in the middle.